This T cell receptor (beta chain) was observed in a study of T-cell memory formation after mild COVID-19. Trimming stripped 7 bases from V and 3 bases from J, with 13 bases between. CDR3 size: 13 residues. Using its own MiXCR run on the 5' RACE reads, TCRdb lists one record per CDR3 protein. The sample records around 300,000 distinct CDR3 sequences, 10% to 15% being singletons. This clonotype occurred a few times. V gene TRBV12-3 or TRBV12-4 combines with J gene TRBJ2-7, with D perhaps TRBD2 (7 bases). The source is a man aged 18 to 29 who had mild COVID-19 (a few samples of this study predate the infection). Cell type and time point are not known. Sequencing was performed on PBMCs or a T cell subset sorted from them (not recorded which). CDR3 loop: CASKRDTSYEQYF. DNA for the CDR3: TGTGCCAGCAAGCGGGACACGAGCTACGAGCAGTACTTC.